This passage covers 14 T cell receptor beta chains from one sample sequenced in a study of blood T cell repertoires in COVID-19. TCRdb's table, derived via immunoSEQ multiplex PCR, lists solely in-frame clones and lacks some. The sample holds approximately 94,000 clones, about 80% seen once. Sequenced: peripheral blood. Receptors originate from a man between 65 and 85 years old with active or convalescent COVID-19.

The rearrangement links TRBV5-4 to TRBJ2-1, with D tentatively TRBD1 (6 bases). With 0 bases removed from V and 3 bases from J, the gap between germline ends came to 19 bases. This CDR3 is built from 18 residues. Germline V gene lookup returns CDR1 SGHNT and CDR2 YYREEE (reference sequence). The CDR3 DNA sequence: TGTGCCAGCAGCTTGGCCACGGTGGGGGCCGCGCTCTACAATGAGCAGTTCTTC. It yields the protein CASSLATVGAALYNEQFF.

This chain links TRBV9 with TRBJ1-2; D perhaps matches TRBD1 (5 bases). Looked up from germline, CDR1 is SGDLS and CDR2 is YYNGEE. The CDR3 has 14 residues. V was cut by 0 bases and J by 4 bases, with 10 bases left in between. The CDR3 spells CASSVGMGGYGYTF. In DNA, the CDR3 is TGTGCCAGCAGCGTAGGAATGGGGGGCTATGGCTACACCTTC.

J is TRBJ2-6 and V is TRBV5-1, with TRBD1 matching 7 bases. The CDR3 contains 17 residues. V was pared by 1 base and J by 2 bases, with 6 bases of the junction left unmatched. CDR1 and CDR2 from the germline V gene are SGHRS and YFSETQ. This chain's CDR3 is CASSLLGGRAGANVLTF. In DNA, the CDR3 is TGCGCCAGCAGCTTGCTAGGGGGCCGCGCTGGGGCCAACGTCCTGACTTTC.

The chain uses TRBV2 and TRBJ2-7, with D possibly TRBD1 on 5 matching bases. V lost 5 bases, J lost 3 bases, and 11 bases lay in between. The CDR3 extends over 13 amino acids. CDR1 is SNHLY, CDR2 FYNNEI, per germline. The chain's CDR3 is CASSSLTDYEQYF. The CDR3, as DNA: TGTGCCAGCAGTTCCTTGACAGACTACGAGCAGTACTTC.

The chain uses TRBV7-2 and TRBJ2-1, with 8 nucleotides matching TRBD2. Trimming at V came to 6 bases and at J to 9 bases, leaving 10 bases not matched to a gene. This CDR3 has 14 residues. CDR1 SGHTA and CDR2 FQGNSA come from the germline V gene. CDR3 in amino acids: CASSLASGSTEQFF. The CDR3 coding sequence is TGTGCCAGCAGTCTAGCCAGCGGGAGTACTGAGCAGTTCTTC.

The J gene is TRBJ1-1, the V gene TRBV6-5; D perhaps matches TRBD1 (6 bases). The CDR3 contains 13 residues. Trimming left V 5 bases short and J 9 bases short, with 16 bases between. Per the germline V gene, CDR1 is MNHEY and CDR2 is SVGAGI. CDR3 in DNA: TGTGCCAGCAGTAGTATCAGGGGACCAAAAGCTTTCTTT. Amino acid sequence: CASSSIRGPKAFF.

The CDR3 DNA reads TGTGCCAGCAGTGAAGGGGGCGGAACAGATACGCAGTATTTT. It encodes CASSEGGGTDTQYF. The rearrangement uses TRBV6-1 and TRBJ2-3, with D perhaps matching TRBD1 (5 bases). The CDR3 is 14 amino acids. Germline V gene sequence: CDR1 MNHNS, CDR2 SASEGT. The V end lost 1 base, the J end lost 3 bases, and 8 bases lay between the germline ends.

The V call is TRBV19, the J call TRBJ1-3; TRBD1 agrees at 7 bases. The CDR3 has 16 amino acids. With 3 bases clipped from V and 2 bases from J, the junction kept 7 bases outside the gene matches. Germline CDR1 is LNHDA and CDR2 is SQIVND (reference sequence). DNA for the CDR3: TGTGCCAGTAGTATCGCAGTGACAGGGACTGGAAACACCATATATTTT. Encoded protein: CASSIAVTGTGNTIYF.

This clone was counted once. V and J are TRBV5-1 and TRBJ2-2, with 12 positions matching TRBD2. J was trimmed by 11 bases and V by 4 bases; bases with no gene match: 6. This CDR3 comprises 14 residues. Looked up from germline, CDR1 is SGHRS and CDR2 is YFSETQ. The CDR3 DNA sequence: TGCGCCAGCAGCGCACTAGCGGGGGGTAAAGAGCTGTTTTTT. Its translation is CASSALAGGKELFF.

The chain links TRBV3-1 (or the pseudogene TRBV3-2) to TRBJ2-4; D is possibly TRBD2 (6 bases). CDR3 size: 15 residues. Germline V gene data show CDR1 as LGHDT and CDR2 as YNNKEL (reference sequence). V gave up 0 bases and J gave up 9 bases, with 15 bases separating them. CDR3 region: CASSQDGGGGGIQYF. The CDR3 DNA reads TGTGCCAGCAGCCAAGATGGGGGTGGGGGAGGCATTCAGTACTTC.

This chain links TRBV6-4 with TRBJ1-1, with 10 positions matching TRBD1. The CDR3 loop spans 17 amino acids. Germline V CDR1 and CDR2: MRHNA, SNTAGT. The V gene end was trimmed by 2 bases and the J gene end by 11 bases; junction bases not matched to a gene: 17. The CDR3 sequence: CASSDPYPTGGARDAFF. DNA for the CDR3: TGTGCCAGCAGTGACCCCTATCCGACAGGGGGCGCGAGGGACGCTTTCTTT.

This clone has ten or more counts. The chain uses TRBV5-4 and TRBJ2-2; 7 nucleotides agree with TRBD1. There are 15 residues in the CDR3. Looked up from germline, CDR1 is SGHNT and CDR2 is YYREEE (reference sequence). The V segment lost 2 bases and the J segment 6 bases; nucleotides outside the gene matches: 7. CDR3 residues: CASSFNRGFSGELFF. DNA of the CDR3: TGTGCCAGCAGCTTCAACAGGGGCTTTTCCGGGGAGCTGTTTTTT.

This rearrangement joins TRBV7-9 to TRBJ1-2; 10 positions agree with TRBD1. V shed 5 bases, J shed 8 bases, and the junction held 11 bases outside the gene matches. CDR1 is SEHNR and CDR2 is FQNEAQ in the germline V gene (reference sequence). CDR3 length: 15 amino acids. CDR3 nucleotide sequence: TGTGCCAGCAGCGCCGGACAGGGGGGGGTAGGGGGCTACACCTTC. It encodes CASSAGQGGVGGYTF.

The CDR3 bases are TGTGCCAGCAGTTTAGGGACAGGGGCATATTCTGGGGCCAACGTCCTGACTTTC. Translating gives CASSLGTGAYSGANVLTF. The rearrangement joins TRBV28 to TRBJ2-6; 10 bases line up with TRBD1. Germline-derived CDR1 and CDR2 are MDHEN and SYDVKM. V dropped 2 bases and J dropped 1; count of bases not matched to a gene: 5. This CDR3 has 18 residues. Supplemented by reference TRBV28 and TRBJ2-6, the full variable domain reads DVKVTQSSRYLVKRTGEKVFLECVQDMDHENMFWYRQDPGLGLRLIYFSYDVKMKEKGDIPEGYSVSREKKERFSLILESASTNQTSMYLCASSLGTGAYSGANVLTFGAGSRLTVL.